This entry is about one TCR beta chain. Its antigen remains unknown. This sample is part of a study of monozygotic twins with inflammatory bowel disease. cDNA synthesis was performed in eight separate reactions for each sample. TCRdb reprocessed the 5' RACE reads; each CDR3 protein has one entry and no DNA is given. The sample has a few hundred thousand distinct CDR3 sequences. General study findings and limits: Among T cells, the various subtypes were not distinguishable. Twins with IBD had fewer clonotypes in common with others than healthy twins, particularly during disease activity.

Donors each contributed one blood sample measuring under 3 ml. The CDR3 has 14 amino acids. The V and J genes are TRBV12-3 or TRBV12-4 and TRBJ1-2. The material sequenced was blood. This clonotype was sampled from a human donor with ulcerative colitis or Crohn's disease, or a healthy co-twin of an affected twin (not recorded which). The CDR3 sequence: CASRGTPFNYGYTF.